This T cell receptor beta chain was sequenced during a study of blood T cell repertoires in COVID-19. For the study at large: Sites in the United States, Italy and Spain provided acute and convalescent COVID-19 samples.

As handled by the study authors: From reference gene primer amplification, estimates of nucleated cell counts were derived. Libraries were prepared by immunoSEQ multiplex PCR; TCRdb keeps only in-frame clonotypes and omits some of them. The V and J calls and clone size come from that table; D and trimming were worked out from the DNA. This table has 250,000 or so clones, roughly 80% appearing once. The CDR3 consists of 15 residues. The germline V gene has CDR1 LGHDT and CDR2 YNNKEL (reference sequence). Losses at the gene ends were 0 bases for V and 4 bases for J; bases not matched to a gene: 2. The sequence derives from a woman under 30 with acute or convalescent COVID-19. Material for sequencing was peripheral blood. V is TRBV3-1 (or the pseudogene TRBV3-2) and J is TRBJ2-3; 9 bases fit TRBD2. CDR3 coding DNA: TGTGCCAGCAGCCAAGATAGCGGGAGCTCAGATACGCAGTATTTT. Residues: CASSQDSGSSDTQYF.